This passage covers 26 T cell receptor beta chains from one sample sequenced in a study of OX40 agonist ivuxolimab in advanced cancers. The table came from immunoSEQ multiplex PCR; TCRdb's copy has only in-frame clones and leaves some out. The data hold 20,000 to 30,000 clones, with about nine tenths observed a single time. The sample here was CD4+ or CD8+ T cells sorted from blood, taken in a trial of the OX40 agonist ivuxolimab. The source is an adult with an advanced solid tumor such as melanoma, head and neck, liver or kidney cancer.

The rearrangement joins TRBV7-9 to TRBJ2-3; TRBD1 agrees at 8 bases. The CDR3 is made up of 15 amino acids. CDR1 is SEHNR and CDR2 is FQNEAQ in the germline V gene (reference sequence). The ends lost 4 bases at V and 3 bases at J; junction bases unmatched: 6. CDR3 in DNA: TGTGCCAGCAGCTCGACAGGGGAGGAAACAGATACGCAGTATTTT. The encoded protein is CASSSTGEETDTQYF.

The gene calls are TRBV6-6 and TRBJ2-2, with 9 bases identical to TRBD2. The trim removed 5 bases at V and 4 bases at J, leaving 8 bases unmatched. CDR1 and CDR2 (germline): MNHNY, SVGAGI (reference sequence). The CDR3 totals 16 residues. CDR3 residues: CASSPPGSGGTGELFF. CDR3 coding DNA: TGTGCCAGCAGTCCCCCGGGTAGCGGGGGCACCGGGGAGCTGTTTTTT.

The CDR3 bases are TGTGCCAGCAGCAGCCGGGCGCCCCTACGAATCTACGAGCAGTACTTC. Residues: CASSSRAPLRIYEQYF. The chain employs TRBV21-1 and TRBJ2-7. TRBV21-1 has pseudogene status. This CDR3 spans 16 amino acids.

This sequence joins TRBV5-4 and TRBJ2-1; D is ambiguous. V shed 4 bases and J shed 7 bases, with 12 bases lying between them. The CDR3 totals 13 residues. Germline lookup yields CDR1 SGHNT and CDR2 YYREEE (reference sequence). CDR3 protein: CASSPPGVNEQFF. In DNA form, the CDR3 reads TGTGCCAGCAGCCCCCCTGGGGTGAATGAGCAGTTCTTC. Full variable domain (outside the CDR3, taken from reference TRBV5-4 and TRBJ2-1): ETGVTQSPTHLIKTRGQQVTLRCSSQSGHNTVSWYQQALGQGPQFIFQYYREEENGRGNFPPRFSGLQFPNYSSELNVNALELDDSALYLCASSPPGVNEQFFGPGTRLTVL.

This clone was counted once. The chain recombines TRBV6-5 with TRBJ1-5, with D unresolved. Germline V gene data show CDR1 as MNHEY and CDR2 as SVGAGI. Trimming took off 5 bases at V and 7 bases at J, with 18 bases between the two ends. The CDR3 has 15 amino acids. Here the CDR3 DNA reads TGTGCCAGCAGTCGTAGGGCAGGTATGGTCCAGCCCCAGCATTTT. Translation: CASSRRAGMVQPQHF.

This clone was recorded only once. V usage is TRBV2 and J usage is TRBJ2-3, with 11 bases that match TRBD2. The J segment lost 4 bases and the V segment lost 6 bases, leaving 3 bases of the junction unmatched. CDR1 SNHLY and CDR2 FYNNEI come from the germline V gene. The CDR3 sequence is 14 residues long. For the CDR3, the DNA is TGTGCCAGCAGGGTAGCGGGGGGGGCAGATACGCAGTATTTT. This translates into CASRVAGGADTQYF. Combining the CDR3 with reference TRBV2 and TRBJ2-3 gives the whole variable domain EPEVTQTPSHQVTQMGQEVILRCVPISNHLYFYWYRQILGQKVEFLVSFYNNEISEKSEIFDDQFSVERPDGSNFTLKIRSTKLEDSAMYFCASRVAGGADTQYFGPGTRLTVL.

V gene TRBV5-8 combines with J gene TRBJ1-2; 8 nucleotides align to TRBD1. The germline gives CDR1 SGHTS, CDR2 YDEGEE. Trimming removed 4 bases from V and 4 bases from J; junction bases left unmatched: 6. The CDR3 has 14 residues. The CDR3 reads CASSIRGLGYGYTF. CDR3 in DNA: TGTGCCAGCAGCATCAGGGGGCTTGGCTATGGCTACACCTTC.

V and J are TRBV7-9 and TRBJ2-1, with D hard to call. The germline CDR1 and CDR2 sequences are SEHNR and FQNEAQ (reference sequence). Trimming cost V 2 bases and J 8 bases, with 13 bases left between them. CDR3 size: 14 residues. The CDR3 sequence is CASSLSRLNDEQFF. CDR3 nucleotide sequence: TGTGCCAGCAGCTTATCGAGGCTAAACGATGAGCAGTTCTTC.

The gene calls are TRBV19 and TRBJ1-5; 8 bases are shared with TRBD1. V gave up 4 bases and J gave up 7 bases; unmatched junction bases: 12. CDR1 and CDR2 from the germline V gene are LNHDA and SQIVND (reference sequence). The CDR3 contains 16 residues. The CDR3 is CASSTFDRGRRQPQHF. The CDR3 nucleotides are TGTGCCAGTAGTACCTTCGACAGGGGCAGACGACAGCCCCAGCATTTT.

This clone has more than one count but fewer than ten. V is TRBV5-1 and J is TRBJ2-1; D not certain. CDR1 SGHRS and CDR2 YFSETQ come from the germline V gene. The V and J ends lost 4 bases and 0 bases respectively, with 8 bases between them. The CDR3 is 14 amino acids. The CDR3 bases are TGCGCCAGCAGCGTACCAAACTCCTACAATGAGCAGTTCTTC. Its translation is CASSVPNSYNEQFF.

The genes are TRBV15 and TRBJ1-5; D gene ambiguous. The CDR3 is 15 residues long. Germline-derived CDR1 and CDR2 are LNHNV and YYDKDF (reference sequence). V was pared by 3 bases and J by 1 base, with 10 bases between. The CDR3 nucleotides read TGTGCCACCAGCAGGGACCCGCAGAGCAATCAGCCCCAGCATTTT. Residues: CATSRDPQSNQPQHF.

The gene calls are TRBV30 and TRBJ2-1, with 7 bases matching TRBD1. J lost 9 bases, V lost 2 bases, and 7 bases had no gene match. Per the germline V gene, CDR1 is GTSNPN and CDR2 is SVGIG (reference sequence). This CDR3 spans 13 amino acids. The CDR3, as DNA: TGTGCCTGGAGTAATAAGGGGGCGAGTGAGCAGTTCTTC. Encoded protein: CAWSNKGASEQFF.

V gene TRBV9 combines with J gene TRBJ2-3, with 10 bases matching TRBD2. CDR1 is SGDLS, CDR2 YYNGEE, per germline. Germline trimming cut 0 bases from V and 3 bases from J; bases unmatched to any gene: 4. The CDR3 loop spans 16 amino acids. The CDR3 sequence: CASSVDSGRLTDTQYF. Here the CDR3 DNA reads TGTGCCAGCAGCGTAGATAGCGGGAGGCTGACAGATACGCAGTATTTT.

The chain employs TRBV4-3 and TRBJ2-1; no definite D call. The CDR3 loop spans 13 amino acids. Germline loops: CDR1 LGHNA, CDR2 YSLEER. V shed 3 bases and J shed 8 bases, with 11 bases lying between them. The CDR3 here is CASSHPFTDEQFF. CDR3 nucleotide sequence: TGCGCCAGCAGCCATCCTTTCACTGATGAGCAGTTCTTC.

In DNA, the CDR3 is TGTGCCAGCAGCTTTAACTACAATGAGCAGTTCTTC. Its translation is CASSFNYNEQFF. V gene TRBV5-6 combines with J gene TRBJ2-1; D remains unclear. Deletions cut 2 bases from V and 3 bases from J, with 3 bases between. The CDR3 is 12 amino acids. In germline, CDR1 is SGHDT, CDR2 YYEEEE.

This chain connects TRBV5-1 to TRBJ2-1; D call uncertain. Germline V lookup: CDR1 SGHRS, CDR2 YFSETQ. The CDR3 runs 13 residues. Trimming stripped 1 base from V and 7 bases from J, with 9 bases between. The CDR3 is CASSLWGKNEQFF. CDR3 DNA sequence: TGCGCCAGCAGCTTGTGGGGAAAAAATGAGCAGTTCTTC.

The chain couples TRBV28 to TRBJ1-4, with D unclear. Germline values: CDR1 MDHEN, CDR2 SYDVKM. The V end lost 5 bases, the J end lost 0 bases, and 7 bases lay between the germline ends. The CDR3 contains 14 residues. The CDR3 sequence is CASSSDATNEKLFF. CDR3 sequence (DNA): TGTGCCAGCAGTAGCGATGCAACTAATGAAAAACTGTTTTTT.

The CDR3 bases are TGTGCCAGCGCCCAGGGGGGTTCTGCAGATACGCAGTATTTT. Translation gives CASAQGGSADTQYF. This chain connects TRBV6-6 to TRBJ2-3; a weak D match, TRBD1 (7 bases). Deletions cut 8 bases from V and 4 bases from J, with 16 bases between. This CDR3 has 14 amino acids. Germline V lookup: CDR1 MNHNY, CDR2 SVGAGI (reference sequence).

This clone was observed a handful of times. V usage is TRBV27 and J usage is TRBJ1-6; D unclear. Trimming cost V 2 bases and J 5 bases, with 4 bases left between them. The CDR3 runs to 13 residues. Germline V lookup: CDR1 MNHEY, CDR2 SMNVEV (reference sequence). The CDR3 loop reads CASSLQDNSPLHF. The DNA for the CDR3 is TGTGCCAGCAGTTTACAGGATAATTCACCCCTCCACTTT.

V usage is TRBV19 and J usage is TRBJ1-5; a possible D gene is TRBD1 (6 bases). CDR3 length: 18 residues. The V end lost 0 bases, the J end lost 5 bases, and 20 bases lay between the germline ends. In germline, CDR1 is LNHDA, CDR2 SQIVND (reference sequence). CDR3 in DNA: TGTGCCAGTAGTATAGACGCGAGGGGGGGGTCTATCTATCAGCCCCAGCATTTT. It translates to CASSIDARGGSIYQPQHF.

The chain combines TRBV18 with TRBJ2-7; 7 bases align to TRBD1. Unmatched junction bases numbered 0, after V lost 3 bases and J lost 1 base. Germline-derived CDR1 and CDR2 are KGHSH and LQKENI. This CDR3 is built from 13 residues. Written as DNA, the CDR3 is TGTGCCAGCTCACCGACAGGGTCCTACGAGCAGTACTTC. Its protein is CASSPTGSYEQYF.

This chain connects TRBV4-3 to TRBJ1-1, with D maybe TRBD1 (5 bases). The V gene's germline CDR1 is LGHNA and CDR2 YSLEER. The CDR3 has 14 residues. Trimming removed 4 bases at V and 0 bases at J, with 9 bases between. Written as DNA, the CDR3 is TGCGCCAGCAGCCGAGGGACGTTGAACACTGAAGCTTTCTTT. Encoded protein: CASSRGTLNTEAFF.

The rearrangement links TRBV15 to TRBJ2-5; either TRBD1 or TRBD2 may supply D (5 bases each). Trimming shortened V by 6 bases and J by 5 bases, and 10 bases separated the two germline ends. This CDR3 spans 12 amino acids. Germline V gene data show CDR1 as LNHNV and CDR2 as YYDKDF (reference sequence). The CDR3 DNA is TGTGCCACCAGGACCGAGGGGGAGACCCAGTACTTC. Protein: CATRTEGETQYF.

This clone is a singleton in its sample. This chain connects TRBV5-1 to TRBJ2-1; unclear D gene. CDR3 size: 14 residues. CDR1 is SGHRS and CDR2 is YFSETQ in the germline V gene. V lost 1 base, J lost 3 bases, and 8 bases lay in between. The CDR3 DNA reads TGCGCCAGCAGCTTGTCTCGATACTACAATGAGCAGTTCTTC. Protein sequence: CASSLSRYYNEQFF.

The chain carries TRBV5-1 and TRBJ1-1; the D gene is possibly TRBD1 (5 bases). CDR1 SGHRS and CDR2 YFSETQ come from the germline V gene. The CDR3 is 14 amino acids. Deletions cut 3 bases from V and 1 base from J, with 10 bases between. This CDR3 reads CASSWGDGNTEAFF. CDR3 bases: TGCGCCAGCAGCTGGGGGGACGGGAACACTGAAGCTTTCTTT.

The V call is TRBV30, the J call TRBJ2-7; 10 bases line up with TRBD2. The V gene's germline CDR1 is GTSNPN and CDR2 SVGIG (reference sequence). Trimming removed 2 bases from V and 6 bases from J; junction bases left unmatched: 4. CDR3 length: 13 amino acids. CDR3 DNA: TGTGCCTGGAGTAGTCTAGCGGGAGCCGAGCAGTACTTC. Amino acids: CAWSSLAGAEQYF.